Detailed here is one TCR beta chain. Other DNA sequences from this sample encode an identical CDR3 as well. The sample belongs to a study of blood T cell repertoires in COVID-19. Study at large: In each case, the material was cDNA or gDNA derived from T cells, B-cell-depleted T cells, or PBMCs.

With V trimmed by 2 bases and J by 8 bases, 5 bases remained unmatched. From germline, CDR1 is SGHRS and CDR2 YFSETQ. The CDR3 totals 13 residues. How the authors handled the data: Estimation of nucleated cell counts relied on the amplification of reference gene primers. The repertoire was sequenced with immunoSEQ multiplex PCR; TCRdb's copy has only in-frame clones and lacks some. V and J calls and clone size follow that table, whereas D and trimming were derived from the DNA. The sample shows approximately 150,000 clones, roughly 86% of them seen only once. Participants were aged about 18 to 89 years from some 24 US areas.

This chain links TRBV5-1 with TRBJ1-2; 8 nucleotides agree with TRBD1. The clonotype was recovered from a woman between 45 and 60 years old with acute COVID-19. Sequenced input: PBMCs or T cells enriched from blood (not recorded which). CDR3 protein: CASSFQGAGGYTF. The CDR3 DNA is TGCGCCAGCAGCTTCCAGGGGGCCGGGGGCTACACCTTC.